This is a list of T cell receptor beta chains from one sample in a study of T-cell reconstitution after alpha-beta-depleted transplantation in children. TCRdb reprocessed the PCR reads via MiXCR and lists one record per CDR3 protein. Of 450,000 to 600,000 distinct CDR3 sequences in the sample, over 10% were seen once. The specimen was PBMCs, mostly from graft donor cells, collected 360 days after TCRalphabeta/CD19-depleted stem cell transplant. The receptors were gathered from a male patient between 5 and 17 years old who had a stem cell transplant for acute myeloid leukemia, so the T cells may come from the graft donor. CDR3s include the opening cysteine and the closing phenylalanine or tryptophan. A D gene is named only where the DNA matches it firmly. Clone size, where shown, is once, few, many, or a class for clones that have expanded.

TRBV2,NA,TRBJ2-2,NA,CASSEFRGGNTGELFF,TGTGCCAGCAGTGAGTTCAGGGGAGGAAACACCGGGGAGCTGTTTTTT
TRBV6-5,many,TRBJ1-4,TRBD1,CASSYEGANEKLFF,TGTGCCAGCAGTTACGAGGGGGCCAATGAAAAACTGTTTTTT
TRBV28,few,TRBJ2-7,TRBD2,CASRGVVRGGRVDYEQYF,TGTGCCAGCAGGGGGGTAGTAAGGGGCGGGAGGGTTGACTACGAGCAGTACTTC
TRBV28,NA,TRBJ2-3,NA,CASAVAPRGDTQYF,TGTGCCAGCGCAGTGGCCCCTAGGGGGGATACGCAGTATTTT
TRBV9,few,TRBJ2-1,TRBD2,CASSTSGRPFSYNEQFF,TGTGCCAGCAGCACAAGCGGGAGGCCCTTTTCCTACAATGAGCAGTTCTTC
TRBV7-4,NA,TRBJ2-1,NA,CATSGQLANEQFF,TGTGCCACCAGCGGACAGCTAGCGAATGAGCAGTTCTTC
TRBV7-9,NA,TRBJ2-1,TRBD2,CASSLRTSGRWDNEQFF,TGTGCCAGCAGCTTAAGGACTAGCGGGAGATGGGACAATGAGCAGTTCTTC
TRBV12-3/TRBV12-4,many,TRBJ1-2,NA,CASSLWLNYGYTF,TGTGCCAGCAGTTTATGGCTTAACTATGGCTACACCTTC
TRBV20-1,many,TRBJ2-1,NA,CSALRLAYNEQFF,TGCAGTGCCCTGAGACTAGCCTACAATGAGCAGTTCTTC
TRBV19,few,TRBJ2-7,TRBD2,CASSTRTSSSYEQYF,TGTGCCAGTAGTACAAGGACTAGCAGCTCCTACGAGCAGTACTTC
TRBV20-1,NA,TRBJ1-1,NA,CSARAAGLNTEAFF,TGCAGTGCTAGAGCGGCAGGGCTGAACACTGAAGCTTTCTTT
TRBV2,few,TRBJ2-7,TRBD2,CASTPGGVSYEQYF,TGTGCCAGCACCCCCGGGGGGGTCTCCTACGAGCAGTACTTC
TRBV6-5,NA,TRBJ2-5,TRBD1,CASSYQNRGETQYF,TGTGCCAGCAGTTATCAGAACAGGGGAGAGACCCAGTACTTC
TRBV6-5,few,TRBJ2-3,TRBD1,CASSYSILSGTGSKDTQYF,TGTGCCAGCAGTTACTCGATTCTTTCCGGGACAGGGAGTAAAGATACGCAGTATTTT
TRBV29-1,NA,TRBJ1-2,NA,CSVGGTYGYTF,TGCAGCGTTGGGGGGACCTATGGCTACACCTTC